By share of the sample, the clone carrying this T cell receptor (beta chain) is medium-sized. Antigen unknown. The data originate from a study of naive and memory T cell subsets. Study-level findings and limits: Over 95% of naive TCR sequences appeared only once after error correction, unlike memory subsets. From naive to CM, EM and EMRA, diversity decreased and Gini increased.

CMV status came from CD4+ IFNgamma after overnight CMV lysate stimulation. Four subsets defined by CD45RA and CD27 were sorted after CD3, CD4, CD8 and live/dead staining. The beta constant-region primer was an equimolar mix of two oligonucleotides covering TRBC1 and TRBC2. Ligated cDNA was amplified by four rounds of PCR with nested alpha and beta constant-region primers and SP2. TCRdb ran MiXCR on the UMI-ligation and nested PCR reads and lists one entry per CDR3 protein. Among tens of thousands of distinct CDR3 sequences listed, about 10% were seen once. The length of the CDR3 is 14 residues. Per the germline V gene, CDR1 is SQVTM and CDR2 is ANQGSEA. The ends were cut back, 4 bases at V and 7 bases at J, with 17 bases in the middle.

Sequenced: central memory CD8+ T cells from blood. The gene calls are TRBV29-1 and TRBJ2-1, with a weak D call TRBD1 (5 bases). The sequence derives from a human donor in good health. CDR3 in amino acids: CSVGAGISFNEQFF. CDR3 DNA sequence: TGCAGCGTTGGGGCAGGGATAAGCTTTAATGAGCAGTTCTTC.